These 32 T cell receptor beta chains were sequenced from one sample in a study of blood T cell dynamics during melanoma immunotherapy. The time point was: pre-treatment baseline. Produced via immunoSEQ multiplex PCR; TCRdb's table is partial and in-frame only. The table shows 10,000 or so clones, with around 86% occurring only once. The sample was blood, taken from a patient treated with checkpoint blockade. The receptor source for this set is a human donor with melanoma.

The gene calls are TRBV29-1 and TRBJ2-7, with 7 bases matching TRBD1. The V gene end was trimmed by 6 bases and the J gene end by 0 bases; junction bases not matched to a gene: 11. This CDR3 comprises 15 residues. Per the germline V gene, CDR1 is SQVTM and CDR2 is ANQGSEA. CDR3 region: CSVQDRDSSSYEQYF. CDR3 nucleotides: TGCAGCGTGCAAGACCGGGACAGTAGCTCCTACGAGCAGTACTTC.

This chain connects TRBV7-8 to TRBJ2-2, with D unclear. The V and J ends lost 4 bases and 7 bases respectively, with 7 bases between them. CDR3 length: 12 amino acids. From germline, CDR1 is SGHVS and CDR2 FQNEAQ. In nucleotides, the CDR3 is TGTGCCAGCAGCTCCTTTGGCGGGGAGCTGTTTTTT. It yields the protein CASSSFGGELFF.

The rearrangement links TRBV6-5 to TRBJ1-1, with D possibly matching TRBD1 (6 bases). CDR3 length: 13 amino acids. Between the trimmed V and J ends, which lost 8 bases and 5 bases, there was a span of 15 bases. The germline gives CDR1 MNHEY, CDR2 SVGAGI. This CDR3 reads CASQTHTGTEAFF. The CDR3 region has the DNA TGTGCCAGCCAGACGCATACAGGGACTGAAGCTTTCTTT.

This chain links TRBV19 with TRBJ1-4, with 7 bases lining up with TRBD1. Germline V gene data show CDR1 as LNHDA and CDR2 as SQIVND (reference sequence). Trimming removed 3 bases from V and 3 bases from J; junction bases left unmatched: 13. This CDR3 spans 18 amino acids. CDR3 nucleotides: TGTGCCAGTAGTATTGTGGGACAGAGCCTGCAATCTAATGAAAAACTGTTTTTT. It is translated as CASSIVGQSLQSNEKLFF.

This clone was seen more than once but under ten times. This sequence joins TRBV7-2 and TRBJ1-3, with 7 bases that match TRBD1. With 2 bases clipped from V and 0 bases from J, the junction kept 4 bases outside the gene matches. Germline V lookup: CDR1 SGHTA, CDR2 FQGNSA. The CDR3 covers 16 residues. The CDR3 sequence is CASSLLDRSSGNTIYF. In DNA form, the CDR3 reads TGTGCCAGCAGCTTATTGGACAGGAGCTCTGGAAACACCATATATTTT.

The chain couples TRBV27 to TRBJ1-2; D perhaps matches TRBD1 (5 bases). V shed 7 bases and J shed 5 bases, with 14 bases lying between them. Germline CDR1 is MNHEY and CDR2 is SMNVEV (reference sequence). This CDR3 comprises 13 residues. CDR3 amino acids: CASKGRGPYGYTF. Written as DNA, the CDR3 is TGTGCCAGCAAGGGGAGGGGCCCTTATGGCTACACCTTC.

CDR3 DNA sequence: TGTGCCAGCAGTCGGACAGGGTGGTCCTACGAGCAGTACTTC. It specifies CASSRTGWSYEQYF. The chain employs TRBV27 and TRBJ2-7; TRBD1 matches 8 bases. CDR1 MNHEY and CDR2 SMNVEV come from the germline V gene (reference sequence). The J segment lost 1 base and the V segment lost 5 bases, leaving 4 bases of the junction unmatched. This CDR3 spans 14 amino acids.

In nucleotides, the CDR3 is TGTGCCAGCAGCCTGATGGGACAGAATAATTCACCCCTCCACTTT. Its translation: CASSLMGQNNSPLHF. This sequence joins TRBV7-8 and TRBJ1-6; 7 nucleotides agree with TRBD1. The CDR3 runs to 15 residues. V dropped 5 bases and J dropped 5; count of bases not matched to a gene: 6. CDR1 SGHVS and CDR2 FQNEAQ come from the germline V gene.

The chain is built from TRBV28 and TRBJ2-7; the D is unclear. The CDR3 is made up of 10 amino acids. Germline V gives CDR1 MDHEN, CDR2 SYDVKM. Trimming took 5 bases from V and 6 from J, leaving 5 bases between them. The CDR3 nucleotides are TGTGCCAGCAGTGATCTCGAGCAGTACTTC. Its protein is CASSDLEQYF. Full variable domain (rest looked up from reference TRBV28 and TRBJ2-7): DVKVTQSSRYLVKRTGEKVFLECVQDMDHENMFWYRQDPGLGLRLIYFSYDVKMKEKGDIPEGYSVSREKKERFSLILESASTNQTSMYLCASSDLEQYFGPGTRLTVT.

This sequence joins TRBV5-1 and TRBJ1-6; 7 bases map to TRBD1. The CDR3 length is 16 residues. The germline CDR1 and CDR2 sequences are SGHRS and YFSETQ. The J segment lost 6 bases and the V segment lost 0 bases, leaving 6 bases of the junction unmatched. CDR3: CASSLGAGQINSPLHF. The CDR3 DNA is TGCGCCAGCAGCTTGGGGGCGGGACAGATTAATTCACCCCTCCACTTT.

The gene calls are TRBV6-4 and TRBJ1-2, with a tentative D call TRBD1 (6 bases). CDR1 is MRHNA and CDR2 is SNTAGT in the germline V gene. This CDR3 spans 14 amino acids. Trimming took off 3 bases at V and 7 bases at J, with 15 bases between the two ends. The CDR3 spells CASSDPGDRAGYTF. CDR3 sequence (DNA): TGTGCCAGCAGTGATCCAGGGGATAGGGCTGGCTACACCTTC.

This rearrangement joins TRBV11-2 to TRBJ2-5; a weak D match, TRBD1 (6 bases). In germline, CDR1 is SGHAT, CDR2 FQNNGV. V was pared by 0 bases and J by 2 bases, with 10 bases between. CDR3 length equals 15 residues. CDR3 residues: CASSLEKTGQETQYF. The CDR3 DNA reads as TGTGCCAGCAGCTTAGAAAAGACAGGACAAGAGACCCAGTACTTC. The entire variable domain, with the rest obtained from reference TRBV11-2 and TRBJ2-5, is as follows: EAGVAQSPRYKIIEKRQSVAFWCNPISGHATLYWYQQILGQGPKLLIQFQNNGVVDDSQLPKDRFSAERLKGVDSTLKIQPAKLEDSAVYLCASSLEKTGQETQYFGPGTRLLVL.

This chain connects TRBV4-2 to TRBJ2-7; 10 nucleotides align to TRBD1. CDR1 and CDR2 (germline): LGHNA, YNFKEQ. With 4 bases clipped from V and 6 bases from J, the junction kept 3 bases outside the gene matches. CDR3 length: 13 amino acids. The CDR3 region is CASSPDRGLEQYF. In DNA form, the CDR3 reads TGTGCCAGCAGCCCCGACAGGGGGCTCGAGCAGTACTTC.

CDR3 coding DNA: TGCGCCAGCAGCCCCAAAGAGGTGGGCTACGAGCAGTACTTC. It is translated as CASSPKEVGYEQYF. This chain links TRBV4-1 with TRBJ2-7; D uncertain. Germline lookup yields CDR1 MGHRA and CDR2 YSYEKL. V shed 4 bases and J shed 3 bases, with 13 bases lying between them. This CDR3 has 14 residues.

The V and J genes are TRBV10-3 and TRBJ2-2, with 7 nucleotides matching TRBD2. From germline, CDR1 is ENHRY and CDR2 SYGVKD. This CDR3 comprises 14 residues. Trimming at V came to 4 bases and at J to 7 bases, leaving 6 bases not matched to a gene. In nucleotides, the CDR3 is TGTGCCATCAGTGGCGGGGGAACGGGCGGGGAGCTGTTTTTT. Amino acids: CAISGGGTGGELFF.

This rearrangement joins TRBV5-1 to TRBJ1-1; D is undetermined. V lost 0 bases to trimming and J lost 7 bases, with 13 bases between them. This CDR3 is 14 amino acids long. CDR1 SGHRS and CDR2 YFSETQ come from the germline V gene. The CDR3 nucleotides read TGCGCCAGCAGCTTGGCCAGAAGGGAGCTTGAAGCTTTCTTT. This translates into CASSLARRELEAFF. Filled out from reference TRBV5-1 and TRBJ1-1, the complete variable domain reads KAGVTQTPRYLIKTRGQQVTLSCSPISGHRSVSWYQQTPGQGLQFLFEYFSETQRNKGNFPGRFSGRQFSNSRSEMNVSTLELGDSALYLCASSLARRELEAFFGQGTRLTVV.

This clone was found once. The V call is TRBV11-2, the J call TRBJ2-1, with TRBD2 matching over 10 bases. After removal of 5 bases from V and 2 bases from J, the junction contained 3 bases not matched to a gene. The germline V gene has CDR1 SGHAT and CDR2 FQNNGV. CDR3 length: 15 amino acids. CDR3 sequence reads: CASSPLAGPYNEQFF. The CDR3 DNA reads TGTGCCAGCAGCCCACTAGCGGGGCCCTACAATGAGCAGTTCTTC.

V and J are TRBV7-9 and TRBJ1-2; D unclear. The CDR3 runs to 18 residues. Germline V gene sequence: CDR1 SEHNR, CDR2 FQNEAQ (reference sequence). V lost 5 bases and J lost 0, with 22 bases in between. The CDR3: CASSEWGGSSSSNYGYTF. The CDR3 nucleotides read TGTGCCAGCAGCGAGTGGGGTGGAAGTTCCTCTTCTAACTATGGCTACACCTTC. The variable domain in full, with the rest retrieved from reference TRBV7-9 and TRBJ1-2, is DTGVSQNPRHKITKRGQNVTFRCDPISEHNRLYWYRQTLGQGPEFLTYFQNEAQLEKSRLLSDRFSAERPKGSFSTLEIQRTEQGDSAMYLCASSEWGGSSSSNYGYTFGSGTRLTVV.

The chain couples TRBV2 to TRBJ2-1; perhaps TRBD1 as D (8 bases). The CDR3 extends over 15 amino acids. The germline V and J ends were trimmed by 2 bases and 6 bases, with 14 bases remaining between them. Germline CDR1 is SNHLY and CDR2 is FYNNEI. CDR3 coding DNA: TGTGCCAGCAGTGAACAACAGGGGGGGTCCAATGAGCAGTTCTTC. The encoded protein is CASSEQQGGSNEQFF.

The CDR3 DNA is TGCGCCAGCAGCTTGGTACCGGACAGAGGGCCCGACAATGAGCAGTTCTTC. Its protein is CASSLVPDRGPDNEQFF. This chain links TRBV5-1 with TRBJ2-1; weak D call: TRBD1 (6 bases). V gave up 0 bases and J gave up 5 bases, with 18 bases separating them. The CDR3 sequence is 17 residues long. Germline V lookup: CDR1 SGHRS, CDR2 YFSETQ. Full variable domain (rest looked up from reference TRBV5-1 and TRBJ2-1): KAGVTQTPRYLIKTRGQQVTLSCSPISGHRSVSWYQQTPGQGLQFLFEYFSETQRNKGNFPGRFSGRQFSNSRSEMNVSTLELGDSALYLCASSLVPDRGPDNEQFFGPGTRLTVL.

The V gene is TRBV28, the J gene TRBJ1-4; unclear D gene. V gave up 3 bases and J gave up 0 bases, with 8 bases separating them. Germline CDR1 is MDHEN and CDR2 is SYDVKM. This CDR3 comprises 15 residues. The CDR3 here is CASSLHFATNEKLFF. The CDR3 bases are TGTGCCAGCAGTTTGCATTTTGCAACTAATGAAAAACTGTTTTTT.

This CDR3 reads CASSPRQGFNSPLHF. The CDR3 DNA sequence: TGTGCCAGCAGTCCAAGACAGGGATTTAATTCACCCCTCCACTTT. The chain joins TRBV28 to TRBJ1-6; the match to TRBD1 covers 7 bases. The germline V gene encodes CDR1 MDHEN and CDR2 SYDVKM. Trimming removed 5 bases from V and 6 bases from J; junction bases left unmatched: 7. The CDR3 covers 15 residues.

This clone appeared once. The chain carries TRBV6-5 and TRBJ1-1, with 11 bases aligning to TRBD1. The germline V gene has CDR1 MNHEY and CDR2 SVGAGI. The junction had 5 bases not matched to a gene; V was cut back by 2 bases and J by 3 bases. The CDR3 totals 16 residues. In nucleotides, the CDR3 is TGTGCCAGCAGTTACCGAGGGACAGGGGGGGACACTGAAGCTTTCTTT. It yields the protein CASSYRGTGGDTEAFF.

The V gene is TRBV19, the J gene TRBJ1-4; D not certain. The CDR3 extends over 17 amino acids. The V and J ends lost 6 bases and 0 bases respectively, with 17 bases between them. Looked up from germline, CDR1 is LNHDA and CDR2 is SQIVND (reference sequence). CDR3 residues: CASSGREGFTTNEKLFF. The CDR3 nucleotides are TGTGCCAGTAGCGGGAGGGAGGGTTTCACAACTAATGAAAAACTGTTTTTT.

A remark on this clone: One end of the junction is discordant with germline, which a read error may explain. The V call is TRBV5-4, the J call TRBJ2-7; TRBD1 matches at 8 bases. The CDR3 is 15 amino acids. The germline gives CDR1 SGHNT, CDR2 YYREEE (reference sequence). DNA of the CDR3: TGTGCCAGCAGCTCCCCCGGGACAGGCTCCCACGAGCAGTACTTC. Protein product: CASSSPGTGSHEQYF.

The V gene is TRBV2, the J gene TRBJ2-2; 7 bases are a match to TRBD2. Germline CDR1 SNHLY, CDR2 FYNNEI. The V gene end was trimmed by 7 bases and the J gene end by 8 bases; junction bases not matched to a gene: 10. The CDR3 extends over 14 amino acids. The CDR3 DNA is TGTGCCAGCACCTGGGGAGGGCTTCAGGGGGAGCTGTTTTTT. Protein: CASTWGGLQGELFF.

The chain has TRBV27 and TRBJ1-2; D is unresolved. This CDR3 region has 12 residues. Between the trimmed V and J ends, which lost 5 bases and 6 bases, there was a span of 10 bases. Germline lookup yields CDR1 MNHEY and CDR2 SMNVEV (reference sequence). The CDR3 DNA reads as TGTGCCAGCAGTCGCGGGCTGGATGGCTACACCTTC. Amino acid sequence: CASSRGLDGYTF.

This chain joins TRBV6-5 and TRBJ2-3, with 7 bases identical to TRBD1. Germline CDR1 and CDR2: MNHEY and SVGAGI. The CDR3 is made up of 14 amino acids. J gave up 0 bases and V 8 bases, and 5 bases lay outside the gene matches. The CDR3 reads CASSDRVSTDTQYF. The CDR3 DNA is TGTGCCAGCTCCGACAGGGTGAGCACAGATACGCAGTATTTT.

The rearrangement joins TRBV2 to TRBJ1-5; no reliable D call. Per germline, CDR1 SNHLY and CDR2 FYNNEI. The V end lost 4 bases, the J end lost 1 base, and 11 bases lay between the germline ends. The CDR3 is 15 residues long. CDR3 residues: CASSVVPQSNQPQHF. CDR3 in DNA: TGTGCCAGCAGTGTAGTCCCTCAGAGCAATCAGCCCCAGCATTTT.

This rearrangement joins TRBV6-1 to TRBJ2-7; D not certain. Germline V gene data show CDR1 as MNHNS and CDR2 as SASEGT. The CDR3 extends over 11 amino acids. V gave up 7 bases and J gave up 3 bases, with 7 bases separating them. The CDR3 here is CASTPGYEQYF. CDR3 sequence (DNA): TGTGCCAGCACCCCGGGCTACGAGCAGTACTTC.

The chain is built from TRBV18 and TRBJ2-5; tentatively, D is TRBD1 (5 bases). Trimming stripped 0 bases from V and 5 bases from J, with 10 bases between. The germline V gene has CDR1 KGHSH and CDR2 LQKENI. This CDR3 spans 14 amino acids. This CDR3 reads CASSPPARAETQYF. The CDR3 bases are TGTGCCAGCTCACCACCGGCCAGGGCGGAGACCCAGTACTTC.

In this sample, this clone turned up a few times. For the CDR3, the DNA is TGTGCCAGCGGGCCGGGGAGCGGAACCTACGAGCAGTACTTC. This gives the protein CASGPGSGTYEQYF. This chain links TRBV7-2 with TRBJ2-7, with a tentative D call TRBD2 (5 bases). Germline V lookup: CDR1 SGHTA, CDR2 FQGNSA. This CDR3 spans 14 amino acids. V shed 8 bases and J shed 2 bases, with 16 bases lying between them.